This T cell receptor (beta chain) was captured in a study of blood T cell repertoires in COVID-19. Germline loops: CDR1 SQVTM, CDR2 ANQGSEA. The CDR3 sequence is 11 residues long. Trimming stripped 6 bases from V and 1 base from J, with 6 bases between. The method was immunoSEQ multiplex PCR; TCRdb's version includes in-frame clones alone and lacks a portion of them. This sample has approximately 440,000 clones, with 90% found just once. The specimen was PBMCs or T cells enriched from blood (not recorded which). V usage is TRBV29-1 and J usage is TRBJ2-5; D remains unclear. The receptor was derived from a man between 18 and 29 years old who had recovered from COVID-19. This CDR3 reads CSVPSQETQYF. The CDR3 bases are TGCAGCGTCCCGTCCCAAGAGACCCAGTACTTC.